This paragraph covers one T cell receptor (beta chain) sequence. Its antigen target is currently unknown. It has no much larger one-base neighbor in the sample; base qualities were not kept. CDR1 SGDLS and CDR2 YYNGEE are derived from the germline V gene. The CDR3 goes from the cysteine to the phenylalanine over 14 residues. The CDR3 DNA has 42 bases and is translated from base 1. After removal of 4 bases from V and 7 bases from J, the junction retains 7 bases not matched to a gene. The library was built by means of the immunoSEQ multiplex PCR assay. For most patients, genomic DNA was isolated with the Qiagen DNeasy Blood and Tissue Kit and sent frozen to Adaptive Biotechnologies for TCR sequencing. For most patients, high-throughput TCR-beta CDR3 sequencing of genomic DNA was performed by Adaptive Biotechnologies. The study's processing was this. Adaptive's ImmunoSEQ software was the source of the TCR sequencing data for roughly 19 patients, while a few other patients were processed with MiXCR and VDJtools. To correct CD4 versus CD8 sorting errors, any sequence found in both subsets at a frequency ratio below 5:1 was removed. CDR3 nucleotide sequences shared between donor and recipient were removed because their origin could not be assigned. To count as alloreactive, a clone needed at least 2-fold expansion over unstimulated cells and a minimum CFSE-low frequency of 0.002% (template counts) or 0.001% (read counts). Mappable clones were those detected in sequenced pre-transplant spleen, lymph node, or MLR CFSE-low populations of the donor or recipient. Cumulative frequency of alloreactive clones was calculated as a percentage of all sequences weighted by copy number. In its TCRdb copy, this immuneACCESS table keeps in-frame sequences only and misses some clones. Where compared with another copy, unresolved V genes explain less than half of these, and the others have no known cause. That table gives V, J and clone size, and the DNA gave D and trimming. This sample comprises under 85,000 clones, about 90% of them detected only once. Jointly, the top ten make up 1.3% of the sample.

What the time point label conveys for this sample: cells obtained before transplantation from donor or recipient. CD3+CD4+ and CD3+CD8+ populations were FACS-sorted from unstimulated pre-transplant donor and recipient cells taken from spleen or lymph nodes. The data belong to a study of graft-versus-host responses after intestinal transplantation (dated by TCRdb to the early 2020s). With respect to the entire study: Multivisceral, liver-intestinal, or isolated intestinal transplants were received by the recipients. Anti-thymocyte globulin induction was given to all recipients, followed by maintenance tacrolimus and steroids for approximately three years. Bulk TCR-beta CDR3 sequencing was used to track graft-versus-host and host-versus-graft alloreactive T cell clones in the graft, circulation and bone marrow after intestinal transplantation. Alloreactive clones were identified by sequencing pre-transplant mixed lymphocyte reaction products and comparing these products with unstimulated pre-transplant donor and recipient T cells. The cohort enrolled 24 intestinal transplant recipients, one of whom was a retransplant, and a few patients without pretransplant specimens were excluded. Donor T cell macrochimerism was defined as a peak of at least 4% donor T cells among recipient peripheral blood mononuclear cells. Rather than being sequenced by the commercial service, samples from a few later patients were sequenced in-house on an Illumina MiSeq and processed with MiXCR. The paper's findings and limits, for the study overall: Early after transplant, peak levels of circulating GvH clones were found to be associated with declines in HvG clones. The conclusions were limited by the relatively low number and heterogeneity of the intestinal transplant patients. High GvH to HvG T cell clonal ratios were observed in the allografts of patients with donor T cell macrochimerism. GvH clones were detected in recipient bone marrow, and some of these GvH clones were observed earlier in ileal mucosa or blood, consistent with an intestinal mucosal origin.

The source of this sequence is a human donor who received an intestinal transplant. The sequence joins TRBV9 to TRBJ2-1, with 8 bases aligning to TRBD2. Sequenced material: unstimulated CD8+ T cells sorted from spleen or lymph node cells, taken before intestinal transplant. The DNA is TGTGCCAGCAGCCTTAGCGGGGATTTTAATGAGCAGTTCTTC. Translation gives CASSLSGDFNEQFF. Beyond the CDR3, the reference TRBV9 and TRBJ2-1 genes provide the residues; the full variable domain reads: DSGVTQTPKHLITATGQRVTLRCSPRSGDLSVYWYQQSLDQGLQFLIQYYNGEERAKGNILERFSAQQFPDLHSELNLSSLELGDSALYFCASSLSGDFNEQFFGPGTRLTVL.